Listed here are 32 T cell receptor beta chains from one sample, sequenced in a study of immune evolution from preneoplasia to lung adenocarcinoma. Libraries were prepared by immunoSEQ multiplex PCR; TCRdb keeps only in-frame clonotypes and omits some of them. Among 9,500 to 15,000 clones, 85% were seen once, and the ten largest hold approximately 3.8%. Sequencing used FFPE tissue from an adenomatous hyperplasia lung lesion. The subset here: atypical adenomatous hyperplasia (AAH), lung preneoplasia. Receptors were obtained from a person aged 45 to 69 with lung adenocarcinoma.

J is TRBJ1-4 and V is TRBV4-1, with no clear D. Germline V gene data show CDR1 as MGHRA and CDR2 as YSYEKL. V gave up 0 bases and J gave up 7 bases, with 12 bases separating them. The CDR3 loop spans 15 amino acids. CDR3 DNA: TGCGCCAGCAGCCAAGATACTCATGGGTCTGAAAAACTGTTTTTT. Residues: CASSQDTHGSEKLFF.

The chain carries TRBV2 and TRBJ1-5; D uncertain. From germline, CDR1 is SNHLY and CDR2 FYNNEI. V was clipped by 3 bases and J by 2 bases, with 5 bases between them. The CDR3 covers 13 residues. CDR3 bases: TGTGCCAGCAGTGAGACGGGCAATCAGCCCCAGCATTTT. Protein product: CASSETGNQPQHF.

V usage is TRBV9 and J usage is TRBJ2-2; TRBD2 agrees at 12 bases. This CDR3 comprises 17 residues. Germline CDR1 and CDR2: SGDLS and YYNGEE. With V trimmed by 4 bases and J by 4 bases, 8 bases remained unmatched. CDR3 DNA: TGTGCCAGCAGCTTCGCTAGCGGGAGGGCCGGCACCGGGGAGCTGTTTTTT. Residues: CASSFASGRAGTGELFF.

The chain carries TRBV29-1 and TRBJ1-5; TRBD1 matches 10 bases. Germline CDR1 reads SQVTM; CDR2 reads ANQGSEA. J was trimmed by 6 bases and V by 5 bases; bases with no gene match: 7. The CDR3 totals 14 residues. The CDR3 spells CSVSAGTGVQPQHF. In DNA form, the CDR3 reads TGCAGCGTTTCTGCCGGGACAGGGGTTCAGCCCCAGCATTTT.

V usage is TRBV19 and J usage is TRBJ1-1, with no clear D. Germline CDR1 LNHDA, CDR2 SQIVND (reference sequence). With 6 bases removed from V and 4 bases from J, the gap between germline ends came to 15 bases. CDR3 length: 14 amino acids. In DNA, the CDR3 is TGTGCCAGTAGGGGAGGGCAGCTACTCACTGAAGCTTTCTTT. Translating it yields CASRGGQLLTEAFF.

This CDR3 reads CASSPTRGNGYTF. The CDR3 DNA sequence: TGTGCCAGCTCACCGACTCGGGGGAATGGCTACACCTTC. V gene TRBV18 combines with J gene TRBJ1-2; D is possibly TRBD1 (5 bases). Trimming stripped 3 bases from V and 6 bases from J, with 11 bases between. The CDR3 consists of 13 residues. Germline V CDR1 and CDR2: KGHSH, LQKENI. Together with reference TRBV18 and TRBJ1-2, the CDR3 gives the full variable domain: NAGVMQNPRHLVRRRGQEARLRCSPMKGHSHVYWYRQLPEEGLKFMVYLQKENIIDESGMPKERFSAEFPKEGPSILRIQQVVRGDSAAYFCASSPTRGNGYTFGSGTRLTVV.

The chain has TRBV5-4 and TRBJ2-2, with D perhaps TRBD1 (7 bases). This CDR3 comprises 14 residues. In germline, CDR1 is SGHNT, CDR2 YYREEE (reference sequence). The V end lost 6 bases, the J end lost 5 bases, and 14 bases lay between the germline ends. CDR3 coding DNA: TGTGCCAGCACCGTGACAGGGAGGACCGGGGAGCTGTTTTTT. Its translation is CASTVTGRTGELFF.

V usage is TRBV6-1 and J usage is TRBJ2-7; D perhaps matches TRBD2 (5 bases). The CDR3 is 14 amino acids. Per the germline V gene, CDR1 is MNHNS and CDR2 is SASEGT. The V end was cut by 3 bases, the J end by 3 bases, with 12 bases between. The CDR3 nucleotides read TGTGCCAGCAGTGATTACTCTGGACTCTACGAGCAGTACTTC. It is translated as CASSDYSGLYEQYF.

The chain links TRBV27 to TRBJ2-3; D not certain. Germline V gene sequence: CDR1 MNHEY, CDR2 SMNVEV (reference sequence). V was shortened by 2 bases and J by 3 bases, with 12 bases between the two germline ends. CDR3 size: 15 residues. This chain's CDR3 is CASSLQPSGTDTQYF. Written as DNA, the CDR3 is TGTGCCAGCAGTTTACAGCCTAGTGGTACAGATACGCAGTATTTT.

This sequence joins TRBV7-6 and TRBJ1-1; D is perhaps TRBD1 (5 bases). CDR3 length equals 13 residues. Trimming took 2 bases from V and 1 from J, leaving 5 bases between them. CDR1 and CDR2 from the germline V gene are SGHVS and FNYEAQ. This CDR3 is CASSLRGNTEAFF. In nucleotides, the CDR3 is TGTGCCAGCAGCTTAAGGGGGAACACTGAAGCTTTCTTT.

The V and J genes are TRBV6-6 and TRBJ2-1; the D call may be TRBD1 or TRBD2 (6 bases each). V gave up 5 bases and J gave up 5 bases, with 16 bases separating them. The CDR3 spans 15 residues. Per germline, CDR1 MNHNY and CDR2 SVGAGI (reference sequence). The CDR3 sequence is CASSPGGGRHNEQFF. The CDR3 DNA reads TGTGCCAGCAGTCCCGGGGGCGGTCGTCACAATGAGCAGTTCTTC.

This CDR3 reads CASSQTLQGSNNEQFF. The CDR3 DNA reads TGTGCCAGCAGCCAAACCCTACAGGGTAGCAACAATGAGCAGTTCTTC. V gene TRBV5-6 combines with J gene TRBJ2-1, with a weak D call TRBD1 (6 bases). Germline V gene lookup returns CDR1 SGHDT and CDR2 YYEEEE. CDR3 length: 16 residues. Trimming left V 4 bases short and J 5 bases short, with 19 bases between.

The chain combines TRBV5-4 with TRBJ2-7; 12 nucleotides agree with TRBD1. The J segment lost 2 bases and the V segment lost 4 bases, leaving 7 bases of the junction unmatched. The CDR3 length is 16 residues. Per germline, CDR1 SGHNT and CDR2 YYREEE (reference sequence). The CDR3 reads CASSKGQGALAYEQYF. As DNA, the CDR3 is TGTGCCAGCAGCAAGGGACAGGGGGCACTTGCCTACGAGCAGTACTTC.

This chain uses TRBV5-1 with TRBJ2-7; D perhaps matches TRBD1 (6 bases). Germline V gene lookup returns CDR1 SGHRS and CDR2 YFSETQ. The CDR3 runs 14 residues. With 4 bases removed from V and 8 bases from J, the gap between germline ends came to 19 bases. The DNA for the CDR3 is TGCGCCAGCAGCCTCGGACAGCTTAAGTCGAAGCAGTACTTC. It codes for CASSLGQLKSKQYF.

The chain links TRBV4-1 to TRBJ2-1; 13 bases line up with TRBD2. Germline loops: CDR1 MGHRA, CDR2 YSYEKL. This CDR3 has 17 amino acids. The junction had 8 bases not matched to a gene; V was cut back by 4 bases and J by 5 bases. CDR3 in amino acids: CASSPTGTSGIDNEQFF. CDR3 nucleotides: TGCGCCAGCAGCCCTACCGGGACTAGCGGGATAGACAATGAGCAGTTCTTC.

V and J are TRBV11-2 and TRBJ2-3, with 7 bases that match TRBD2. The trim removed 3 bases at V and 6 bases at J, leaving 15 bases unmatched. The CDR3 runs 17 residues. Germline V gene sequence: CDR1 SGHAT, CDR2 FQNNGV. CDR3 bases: TGTGCCAGCAGCTTTGCGGGAGATGGCCCATATAGGGATACGCAGTATTTT. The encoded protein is CASSFAGDGPYRDTQYF. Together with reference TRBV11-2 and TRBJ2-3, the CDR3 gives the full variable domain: EAGVAQSPRYKIIEKRQSVAFWCNPISGHATLYWYQQILGQGPKLLIQFQNNGVVDDSQLPKDRFSAERLKGVDSTLKIQPAKLEDSAVYLCASSFAGDGPYRDTQYFGPGTRLTVL.

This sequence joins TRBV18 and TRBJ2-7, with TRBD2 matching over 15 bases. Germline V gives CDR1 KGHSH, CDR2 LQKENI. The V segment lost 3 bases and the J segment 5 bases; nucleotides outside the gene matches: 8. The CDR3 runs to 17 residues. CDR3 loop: CASSPRYGLAGGNEQYF. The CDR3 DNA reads TGTGCCAGCTCACCTCGGTATGGACTAGCGGGAGGGAACGAGCAGTACTTC.

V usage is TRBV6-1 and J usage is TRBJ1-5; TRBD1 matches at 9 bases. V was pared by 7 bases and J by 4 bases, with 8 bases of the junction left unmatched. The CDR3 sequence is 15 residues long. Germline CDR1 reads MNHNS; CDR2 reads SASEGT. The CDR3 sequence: CASMTGGYGNQPQHF. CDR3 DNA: TGTGCCAGCATGACAGGGGGTTACGGGAATCAGCCCCAGCATTTT.

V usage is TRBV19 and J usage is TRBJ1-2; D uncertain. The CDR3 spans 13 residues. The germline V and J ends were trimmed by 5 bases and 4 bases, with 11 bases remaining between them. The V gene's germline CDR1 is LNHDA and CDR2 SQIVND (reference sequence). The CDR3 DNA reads TGTGCCAGTAGTGATGGGCAGAGCTATGGCTACACCTTC. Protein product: CASSDGQSYGYTF.

The CDR3 bases are TGTGCCAGCGGAACCGGTCAGCCCCAGCATTTT. This sequence encodes CASGTGQPQHF. The gene calls are TRBV6-5 and TRBJ1-5; D unclear. The CDR3 length is 11 residues. Germline V gene lookup returns CDR1 MNHEY and CDR2 SVGAGI. Between the trimmed V and J ends, which lost 8 bases and 6 bases, there was a span of 8 bases.

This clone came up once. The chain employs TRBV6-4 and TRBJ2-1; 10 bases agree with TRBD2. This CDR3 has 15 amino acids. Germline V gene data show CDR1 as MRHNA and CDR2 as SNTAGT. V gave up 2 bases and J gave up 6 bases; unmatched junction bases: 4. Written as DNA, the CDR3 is TGTGCCAGCAGTGACAGTCTAGCGGGAGCCAATGAGCAGTTCTTC. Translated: CASSDSLAGANEQFF.

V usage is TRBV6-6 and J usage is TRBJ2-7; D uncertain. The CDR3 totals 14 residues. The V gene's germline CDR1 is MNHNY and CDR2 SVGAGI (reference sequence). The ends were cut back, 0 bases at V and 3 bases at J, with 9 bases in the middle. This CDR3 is CASSYSPPLYEQYF. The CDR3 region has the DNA TGTGCCAGCAGTTACTCCCCCCCCCTCTACGAGCAGTACTTC.

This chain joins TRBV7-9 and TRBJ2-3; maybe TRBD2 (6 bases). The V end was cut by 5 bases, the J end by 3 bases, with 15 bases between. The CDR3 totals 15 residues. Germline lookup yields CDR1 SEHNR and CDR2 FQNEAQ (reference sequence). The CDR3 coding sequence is TGTGCCAGCAGCGACACGGGACTCTCGACAGATACGCAGTATTTT. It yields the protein CASSDTGLSTDTQYF.

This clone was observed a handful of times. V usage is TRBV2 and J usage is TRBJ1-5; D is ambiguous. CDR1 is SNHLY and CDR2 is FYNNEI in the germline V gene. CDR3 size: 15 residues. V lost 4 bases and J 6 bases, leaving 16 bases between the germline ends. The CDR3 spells CASSVSAAGSQPQHF. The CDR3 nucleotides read TGTGCCAGCAGTGTGTCGGCCGCGGGGTCTCAGCCCCAGCATTTT.

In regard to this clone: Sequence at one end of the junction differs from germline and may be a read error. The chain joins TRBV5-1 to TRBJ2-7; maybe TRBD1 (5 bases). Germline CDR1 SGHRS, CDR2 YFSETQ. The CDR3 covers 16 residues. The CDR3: CASSQELGEPGYEQYF. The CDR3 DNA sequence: TGTGCCAGCAGCCAAGAGTTGGGCGAGCCAGGGTACGAGCAGTACTTC. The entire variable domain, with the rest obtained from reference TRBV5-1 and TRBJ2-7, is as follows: KAGVTQTPRYLIKTRGQQVTLSCSPISGHRSVSWYQQTPGQGLQFLFEYFSETQRNKGNFPGRFSGRQFSNSRSEMNVSTLELGDSALYLCASSQELGEPGYEQYFGPGTRLTVT.

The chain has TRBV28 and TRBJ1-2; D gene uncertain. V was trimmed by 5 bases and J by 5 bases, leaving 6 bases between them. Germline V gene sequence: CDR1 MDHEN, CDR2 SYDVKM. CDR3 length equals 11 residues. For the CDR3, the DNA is TGTGCCAGCAGTCAACGTTATGGCTACACCTTC. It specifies CASSQRYGYTF.

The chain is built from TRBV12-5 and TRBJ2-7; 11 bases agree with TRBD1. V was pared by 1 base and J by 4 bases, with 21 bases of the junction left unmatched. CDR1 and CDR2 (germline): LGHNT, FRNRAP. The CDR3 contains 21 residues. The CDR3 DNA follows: TGTGCTAGTGGTTTGGAGATCTCCGGGACAGGGGGGACCTCACAGGCTTACGAGCAGTACTTC. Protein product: CASGLEISGTGGTSQAYEQYF.

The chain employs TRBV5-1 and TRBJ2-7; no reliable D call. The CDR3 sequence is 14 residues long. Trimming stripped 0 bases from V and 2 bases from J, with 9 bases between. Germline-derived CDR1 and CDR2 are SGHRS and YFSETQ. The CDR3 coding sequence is TGCGCCAGCAGCTTGGGATGGACCACCTACGAGCAGTACTTC. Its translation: CASSLGWTTYEQYF. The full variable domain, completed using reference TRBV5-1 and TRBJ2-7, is KAGVTQTPRYLIKTRGQQVTLSCSPISGHRSVSWYQQTPGQGLQFLFEYFSETQRNKGNFPGRFSGRQFSNSRSEMNVSTLELGDSALYLCASSLGWTTYEQYFGPGTRLTVT.

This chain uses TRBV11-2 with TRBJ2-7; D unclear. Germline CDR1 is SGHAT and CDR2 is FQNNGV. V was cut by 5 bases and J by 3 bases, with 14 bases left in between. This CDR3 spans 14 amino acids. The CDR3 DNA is TGTGCCAGCAGCCCAACATTCTCAAACTACGAGCAGTACTTC. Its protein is CASSPTFSNYEQYF.

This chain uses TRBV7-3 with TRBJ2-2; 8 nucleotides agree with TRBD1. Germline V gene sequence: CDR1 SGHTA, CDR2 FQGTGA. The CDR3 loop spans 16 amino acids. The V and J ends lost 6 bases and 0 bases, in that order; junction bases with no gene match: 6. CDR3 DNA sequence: TGTGCCAGCAGTCGCCAGGGGGCTTCGAACACCGGGGAGCTGTTTTTT. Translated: CASSRQGASNTGELFF.

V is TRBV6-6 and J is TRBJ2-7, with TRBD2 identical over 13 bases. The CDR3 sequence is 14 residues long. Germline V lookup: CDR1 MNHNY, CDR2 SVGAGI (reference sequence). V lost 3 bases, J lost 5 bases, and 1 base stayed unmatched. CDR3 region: CASSYTSGRDEQYF. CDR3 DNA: TGTGCCAGCAGTTATACTAGCGGGAGGGACGAGCAGTACTTC.

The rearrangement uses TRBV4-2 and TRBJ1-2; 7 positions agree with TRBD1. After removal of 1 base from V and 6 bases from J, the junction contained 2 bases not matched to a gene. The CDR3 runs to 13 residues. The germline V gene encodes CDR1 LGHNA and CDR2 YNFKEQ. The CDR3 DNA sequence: TGTGCCAGCAGCCAAGTCAGGGGGGATGGCTACACCTTC. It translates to CASSQVRGDGYTF.